One and the same sample provided the 2 T cell receptor beta chains below, sequenced in a study of T-cell reconstitution after alpha-beta-depleted transplantation in children. TCRbeta library construction was performed incorporating unique molecular identifiers. TCRdb recomputed calls from the PCR reads with MiXCR, one row per CDR3 protein. The table has about 1,000,000 distinct CDR3 sequences, roughly 31% seen once. Specimen: PBMCs, mostly from graft donor cells, collected 360 days after TCRalphabeta/CD19-depleted stem cell transplant. These receptors were obtained from a boy in the first two years of life who had a stem cell transplant for SCID, so the T cells may come from the graft donor.

The V gene is TRBV20-1, the J gene TRBJ1-1; 9 bases line up with TRBD1. V shed 3 bases and J 5 bases; nucleotides not matched to a gene: 10. The CDR3 totals 15 residues. Germline CDR1 is DFQATT and CDR2 is SNEGSKA (reference sequence). CDR3 protein: CSASSPGQGKTEAFF. The CDR3 region has the DNA TGCAGTGCTAGTAGTCCGGGACAGGGCAAGACTGAAGCTTTCTTT.

This chain uses TRBV4-2 with TRBJ1-1, with TRBD1 identical over 7 bases. This CDR3 spans 16 amino acids. Per germline, CDR1 LGHNA and CDR2 YNFKEQ. Trimming cost V 0 bases and J 4 bases; bases outside gene matches: 8. The CDR3 sequence: CASSQDRPGGITEAFF. DNA of the CDR3: TGTGCCAGCAGCCAAGATCGACCAGGGGGGATCACTGAAGCTTTCTTT.